This TCR beta chain originates from a study of regulatory T cells in long-lasting Graves disease. Time point reported: persistent/refractory GD, antithyroid drugs over 5 years with positive TRAb. There was RNA extracted from PBMCs, and the TCR library was made from it. The TCR beta library used iRepertoire HTBI primers with Arm-PCR amplification of CDR3. MiXCR was run by TCRdb on the multiplex PCR reads, yielding one entry per CDR3 protein. Counted here are 350,000 to 450,000 distinct CDR3 sequences, roughly 23% occurring once; the ten biggest clones make up 28%. Overall study results and limits: Comparison showed that persistent patients shared more public clonotypes (2,741) than new patients (nearly 1,000).

Concerning this clonotype: Antigen: not known.

There are 16 residues in the CDR3. The germline CDR1 and CDR2 sequences are SGHTA and FQGTGA. V gave up 5 bases and J gave up 6 bases; unmatched junction bases: 7. This TCR was recovered from a woman aged 40 to 50 with Graves disease. The specimen was peripheral blood mononuclear cells (PBMCs), collected when the disease was refractory, from a patient treated with antithyroid drugs. J is TRBJ2-3 and V is TRBV7-3; 14 nucleotides match TRBD2. CDR3 bases: TGTGCCAGCAGCGCCGGACTAGCGGGAGGCCGTGATACGCAGTATTTT. Protein sequence: CASSAGLAGGRDTQYF.